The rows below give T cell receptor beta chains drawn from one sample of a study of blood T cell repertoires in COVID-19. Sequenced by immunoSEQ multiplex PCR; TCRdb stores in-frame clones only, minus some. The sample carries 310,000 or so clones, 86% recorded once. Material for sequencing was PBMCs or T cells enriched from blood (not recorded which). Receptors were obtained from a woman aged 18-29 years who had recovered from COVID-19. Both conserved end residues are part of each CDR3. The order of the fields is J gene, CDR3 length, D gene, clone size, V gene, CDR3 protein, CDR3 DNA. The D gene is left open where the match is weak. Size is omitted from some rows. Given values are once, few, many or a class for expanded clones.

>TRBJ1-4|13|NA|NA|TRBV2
CASTPGVNEKLFF
TGTGCCAGCACTCCAGGCGTTAATGAAAAACTGTTTTTT
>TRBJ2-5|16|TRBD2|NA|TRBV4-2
CASSQVAGGYQETQYF
TGTGCCAGCAGCCAAGTAGCGGGGGGATATCAAGAGACCCAGTACTTC
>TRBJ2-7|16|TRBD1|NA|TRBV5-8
CASSLAGTGSTYEQYF
TGTGCCAGCAGCTTGGCCGGGACAGGGTCAACCTACGAGCAGTACTTC
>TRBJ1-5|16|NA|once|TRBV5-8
CASSLALGLGNQPQHF
TGTGCCAGCAGCTTGGCGTTGGGCTTGGGCAATCAGCCCCAGCATTTT
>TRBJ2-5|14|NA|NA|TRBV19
CASSTNTVEETQYF
TGTGCCAGTAGTACCAACACAGTAGAAGAGACCCAGTACTTC
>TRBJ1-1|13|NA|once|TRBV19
CASTTVPGTEAFF
TGTGCCAGTACGACAGTTCCCGGCACTGAAGCTTTCTTT
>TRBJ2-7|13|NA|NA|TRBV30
CAWSYRDSYEQYF
TGTGCCTGGAGTTACAGGGACTCCTACGAGCAGTACTTC
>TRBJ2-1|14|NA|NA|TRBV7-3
CASSSTTDYNEQFF
TGTGCCAGCAGCTCGACGACAGACTACAATGAGCAGTTCTTC
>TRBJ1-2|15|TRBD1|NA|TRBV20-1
CSASPSGTGPYGYTF
TGCAGTGCTAGTCCCTCCGGGACAGGTCCCTATGGCTACACCTTC
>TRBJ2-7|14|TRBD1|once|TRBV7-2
CASSLAGQVYEQYF
TGTGCCAGCAGCTTAGCAGGACAGGTCTACGAGCAGTACTTC
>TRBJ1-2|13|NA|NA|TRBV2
CASSASRDYGYTF
TGTGCCAGCAGTGCGTCCAGGGACTATGGCTACACCTTC
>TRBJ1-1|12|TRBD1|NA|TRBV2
CASSGDRGRAFF
TGTGCCAGCAGTGGGGACAGGGGGCGTGCTTTCTTT
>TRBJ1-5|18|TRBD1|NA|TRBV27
CASRLLGQGLYSNQPQHF
TGTGCCAGCAGACTACTTGGACAGGGATTATATAGCAATCAGCCCCAGCATTTT
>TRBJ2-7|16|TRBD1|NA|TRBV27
CASSLWATGAGYEQYF
TGTGCCAGCAGTTTATGGGCGACAGGGGCAGGCTACGAGCAGTACTTC
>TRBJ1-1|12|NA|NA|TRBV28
CASRTGGTEAFF
TGTGCCAGTCGGACCGGCGGGACTGAAGCTTTCTTT
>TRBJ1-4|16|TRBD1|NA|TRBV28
CASSSRRVTGGEKLFF
TGTGCCAGCAGTTCCCGGCGGGTGACAGGGGGTGAAAAACTGTTTTTT
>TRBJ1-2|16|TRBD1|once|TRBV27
CASSSARGQANYGYTF
TGTGCCAGCAGTTCCGCCCGGGGACAGGCAAACTATGGCTACACCTTC
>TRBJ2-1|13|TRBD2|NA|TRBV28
CASRPGTRNEQFF
TGTGCCAGCAGACCCGGGACTAGGAATGAGCAGTTCTTC
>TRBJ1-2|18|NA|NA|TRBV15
CATSRSNPGDGPNYGYTF
TGTGCCACCAGCAGATCCAACCCAGGGGATGGGCCTAACTATGGCTACACCTTC
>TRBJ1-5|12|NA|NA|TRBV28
CASSIISGAQHF
TGTGCCAGCAGTATCATATCCGGAGCCCAGCATTTT
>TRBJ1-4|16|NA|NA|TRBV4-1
CASSRGLPGTNSELFF
TGCGCCAGCAGCCGAGGACTCCCCGGGACAAATAGTGAACTGTTTTTT
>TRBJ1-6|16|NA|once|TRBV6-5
CASSYGQGIYNSPLHF
TGTGCCAGCAGTTACGGGCAGGGGATCTATAATTCACCCCTCCACTTT
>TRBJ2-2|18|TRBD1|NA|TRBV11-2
CASSAKDRDRVWRRELFF
TGTGCCAGCAGCGCAAAGGATCGGGACAGGGTGTGGCGGAGGGAGCTGTTTTTT
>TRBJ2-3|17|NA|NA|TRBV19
CASSLPALGGGSDAQYF
TGTGCCAGTAGTCTCCCCGCGTTGGGCGGGGGCTCCGATGCGCAGTATTTT
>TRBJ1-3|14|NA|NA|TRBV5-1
CATATGTAGNTIYF
TGCGCCACCGCAACAGGAACGGCTGGAAACACCATATATTTT
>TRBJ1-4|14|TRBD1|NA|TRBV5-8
CASGGQGADEKLFF
TGTGCCAGCGGGGGACAGGGGGCCGATGAAAAACTGTTTTTT
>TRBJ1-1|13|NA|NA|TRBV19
CASRGQRNTEAFF
TGTGCCAGTAGGGGACAAAGAAACACTGAAGCTTTCTTT
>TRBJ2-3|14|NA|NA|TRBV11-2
CASSVETGLDTQYF
TGTGCCAGCAGCGTAGAGACAGGATTAGATACGCAGTATTTT
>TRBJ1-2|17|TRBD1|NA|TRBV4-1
CASSQGTGGPLVYGYTF
TGCGCCAGCAGCCAAGGGACAGGGGGCCCCCTGGTTTATGGCTACACCTTC
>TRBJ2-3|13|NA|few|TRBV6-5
CASRADLTDTQYF
TGTGCCAGCAGGGCGGATCTCACAGATACGCAGTATTTT
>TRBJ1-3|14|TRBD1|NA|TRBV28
CASNSRGLGNTIYF
TGTGCCAGCAACAGCAGGGGGCTTGGAAACACCATATATTTT
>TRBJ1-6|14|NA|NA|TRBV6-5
CASSYTGSNSPLHF
TGTGCCAGCAGTTACACAGGGTCTAATTCACCCCTCCACTTT
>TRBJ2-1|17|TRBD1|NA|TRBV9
CASSEGRGTGSYNEQFF
TGTGCCAGCAGCGAGGGGCGAGGGACAGGTTCCTACAATGAGCAGTTCTTC
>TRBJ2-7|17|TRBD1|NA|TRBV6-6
CASSHERTGQVSYEQYF
TGTGCCAGCAGTCACGAACGGACAGGCCAGGTGTCCTACGAGCAGTACTTC
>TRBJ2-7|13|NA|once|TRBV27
CASSWPGAYEQYF
TGTGCCAGCAGTTGGCCGGGAGCCTACGAGCAGTACTTC
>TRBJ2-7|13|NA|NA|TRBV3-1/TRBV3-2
CASSQGTPYEQYF
TGTGCCAGCAGCCAAGGGACACCCTACGAGCAGTACTTC
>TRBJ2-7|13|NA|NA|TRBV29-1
CSVEMQTGYEQYF
TGCAGCGTTGAAATGCAGACAGGCTACGAGCAGTACTTC
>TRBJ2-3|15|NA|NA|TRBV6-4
CASSDLGLTTDTQYF
TGTGCCAGCAGTGACCTTGGGCTAACCACAGATACGCAGTATTTT
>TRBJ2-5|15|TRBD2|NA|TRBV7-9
CASSTRGTRGETQYF
TGTGCCAGCAGCACCCGCGGGACGCGGGGGGAGACCCAGTACTTC
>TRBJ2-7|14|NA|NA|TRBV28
CASSSLTVYYEQYF
TGTGCCAGCAGTTCCCTGACAGTTTACTACGAGCAGTACTTC